Detailed here is one TCR beta chain. The antigen remains unidentified. These data originate in a study of T cell responses to AZD1222 COVID-19 vaccine. Study details: Pooled together were second doses at about 4 or about 12 weeks.

Study-wide points: Spike-specific TCR breadth and depth were elevated following two AZD1222 doses.

Libraries were prepared by immunoSEQ multiplex PCR; TCRdb keeps only in-frame clonotypes and omits some of them. The sample yields approximately 150,000 clones, about 90% seen once. V lost 11 bases to trimming and J lost 4 bases, with 24 bases between them. CDR1 and CDR2 from the germline V gene are MDHEN and SYDVKM. The CDR3 is 17 amino acids. The sequencing here drew on peripheral blood, taken on day 0 of AZD1222 vaccination. This receptor was taken from an adult in good health. The chain links TRBV28 to TRBJ2-6; a possible D gene is TRBD2 (5 bases). The CDR3 is CAATEAAASLGANVLTF. CDR3 in DNA: TGTGCCGCAACGGAGGCCGCCGCGAGTCTGGGGGCCAACGTCCTGACTTTC. Variable domain in full (rest from reference TRBV28 and TRBJ2-6): DVKVTQSSRYLVKRTGEKVFLECVQDMDHENMFWYRQDPGLGLRLIYFSYDVKMKEKGDIPEGYSVSREKKERFSLILESASTNQTSMYLCAATEAAASLGANVLTFGAGSRLTVL.